This T cell receptor beta chain is drawn from a study of T cells in Graves' hyperthyroidism and ophthalmopathy. It was 10 ml of fresh peripheral blood that supplied the PBMCs. RNA transcripts provided the source from which TCR beta CDR3 regions were amplified. The TCR CDR3 was amplified in a first-round RT-PCR using the HTBI primer set. TCRdb analysed the multiplex PCR reads with MiXCR anew, one entry per CDR3 protein. The sample includes 700,000 to 950,000 distinct CDR3 sequences, 30% to 40% of them seen just once. Trimming stripped 3 bases from V and 4 bases from J, with 13 bases between. The CDR3 runs 14 residues. Germline CDR1 SGHTA, CDR2 FQGNSA. Whole-study results and caveats: Also found in blood were most expanded thyroid clonotypes above 0.001.

This clonotype was seen repeatedly, ten times or more. Its cognate antigen is unknown. The chain uses TRBV7-2 and TRBJ2-7, with a possible D match to TRBD1 (5 bases). The sequence derives from a woman aged 35 to 49 with Graves' hyperthyroidism. The sequencing sample was made of blood. The CDR3 here is CASSFAGHSYEQYF. CDR3 DNA: TGTGCCAGCAGCTTTGCCGGACACAGTTACGAGCAGTACTTC.